The following is a TCR beta chain sequence with its context. This sample is drawn from a study of blood T cell repertoires in COVID-19. Study-wide background: COVID-19 samples, acute and convalescent, were from the United States, Italy and Spain. In each case, the material was cDNA or gDNA derived from T cells, B-cell-depleted T cells, or PBMCs.

In the original analysis: Amplification from reference gene primers served as the basis for estimated nucleated cell counts. Clones were sequenced by immunoSEQ multiplex PCR, and TCRdb holds only the in-frame ones, with some missing. V and J calls and clone size are those listed in that table; D and trimming were worked out from the DNA. In the table there are roughly 270,000 clones, 85% of which are singletons. The CDR3 sequence is 15 residues long. Germline V gives CDR1 LGHNA, CDR2 YNFKEQ. V was cut by 0 bases and J by 6 bases, with 11 bases left in between. The sequence came from a man in his forties or fifties with active or convalescent COVID-19. The specimen was peripheral blood. The rearrangement uses TRBV4-2 and TRBJ1-4, with TRBD1 as a possible D gene (5 bases). The CDR3 region is CASSQDRQGYEKLFF. The CDR3 region has the DNA TGTGCCAGCAGCCAAGATCGCCAGGGATATGAAAAACTGTTTTTT.